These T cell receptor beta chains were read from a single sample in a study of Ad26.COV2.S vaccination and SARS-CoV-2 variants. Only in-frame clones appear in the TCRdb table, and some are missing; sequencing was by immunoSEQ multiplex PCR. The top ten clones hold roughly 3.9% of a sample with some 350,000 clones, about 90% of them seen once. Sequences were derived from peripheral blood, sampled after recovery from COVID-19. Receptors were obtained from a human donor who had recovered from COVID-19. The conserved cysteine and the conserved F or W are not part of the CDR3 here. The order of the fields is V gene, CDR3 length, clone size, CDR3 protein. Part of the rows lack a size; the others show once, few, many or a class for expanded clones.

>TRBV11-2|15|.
ASVSRGLAGGRTEQF
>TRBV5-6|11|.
ASSLRSYTEAF
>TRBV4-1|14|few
ASSQESAGVGNTIY
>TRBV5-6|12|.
ASSPQGNNYGYT
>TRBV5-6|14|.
ASSLTRTILNNEQF
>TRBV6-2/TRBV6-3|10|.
ASSYGWLSYT
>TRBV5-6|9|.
ASSLSGDEY
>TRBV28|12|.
ASSWVDTGGEQY
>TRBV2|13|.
ASSGQGAGNQPQH
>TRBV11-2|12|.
ASSLGSRGFGYT
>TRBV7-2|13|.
ASSLGAGGPYEQY
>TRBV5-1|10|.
ASSLGDSGYT
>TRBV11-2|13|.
ASSSGGDAGNTIY
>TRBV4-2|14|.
ASSPMTSGFYNEQF
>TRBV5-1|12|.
ASSLTGWDQPQH
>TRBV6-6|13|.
ASRRGDRVKEKLF
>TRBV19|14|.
ASSIRDEGANEKLF
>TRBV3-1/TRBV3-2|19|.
ASSYSRGLAGPLSSYNEQF
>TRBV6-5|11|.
ASSYAGEEKLF
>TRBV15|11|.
ATSNTLRTEAF
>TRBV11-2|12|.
ASSLSGGNYEQY
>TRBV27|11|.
ASSQTSNQPQH
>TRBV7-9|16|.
ASSLPRGTGQANTEAF
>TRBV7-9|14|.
ASSRRTGYGANVLT
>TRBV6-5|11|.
ASKRRGGDGYT
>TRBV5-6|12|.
ASSLSGREYEQY
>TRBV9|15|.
ASSVGSYAPRHNEQF
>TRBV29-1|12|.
SVVLRKTGNTIY
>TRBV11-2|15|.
ASSLIERTSKADTQY
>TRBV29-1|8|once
SVVRNTQY
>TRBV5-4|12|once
ASSRQKQNTEAF
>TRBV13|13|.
ASSLEGGVRTEAF
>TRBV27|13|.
ASSLKGARNHGYT